The sequence of this T cell receptor (beta chain) was determined in a study of type 1 regulatory T cells. Study-wide context: An in vitro protocol generated T-allo10, a Tr1-enriched, alloantigen-specific CD4 T cell product.

A few counts support this clonotype. Its antigen remains unknown. TCRdb re-called the reads through MiXCR, storing one row per CDR3 protein. The sample comprises about 71,000 distinct CDR3 sequences, less than 25% of which are singletons, and 8.3% rests with the top ten. Germline assignment: CDR1 ENHRY and CDR2 SYGVKD. This CDR3 contains 15 residues. V was pared by 0 bases and J by 7 bases, with 13 bases between. The study, taken as a whole, reports: Type 1 regulatory T cells had a more restricted TCR repertoire than non-type 1 regulatory T cells.

The clonotype originates from a human donor in good health. The sample taken for sequencing was cultured type 1 regulatory T (Tr1) cells, either the whole culture or a sorted fraction (not recorded which). V usage is TRBV10-3 and J usage is TRBJ2-4, with D possibly matching TRBD2 (6 bases). The CDR3 DNA sequence: TGTGCCATCAGTGAGTCGGGCGGGGCGAATAACATTCAGTACTTC. It yields the protein CAISESGGANNIQYF.